The 14 T cell receptor beta chains presented below share a single source sample, sequenced in a study of shared clonotypes between healthy human individuals. Clones were read by immunoSEQ multiplex PCR, and TCRdb kept only the in-frame ones, dropping some. Altogether hundreds of thousands of clones are present, about 79% being singletons, with the ten largest covering 10% to 15%. Sequencing used PBMCs. Source of these receptors: a woman in her thirties or forties in good health. Some clones in this sample may be carry-over from other donors' samples.

CDR3 amino acids: CASSPGAGEKLFF. The CDR3 nucleotides read TGTGCCAGCTCACCAGGTGCAGGTGAAAAACTGTTTTTT. V usage is TRBV18 and J usage is TRBJ1-4, with D hard to call. The CDR3 runs to 13 residues. Germline assignment: CDR1 KGHSH and CDR2 LQKENI. The V end lost 2 bases, the J end lost 7 bases, and 8 bases lay between the germline ends.

V and J are TRBV27 and TRBJ2-7, with 7 bases fitting TRBD1. There are 14 residues in the CDR3. J lost 3 bases, V lost 6 bases, and 8 bases had no gene match. Germline CDR1 is MNHEY and CDR2 is SMNVEV (reference sequence). The CDR3 is CASSYARDSYEQYF. The CDR3 nucleotides read TGTGCCAGCAGCTACGCACGGGACAGCTACGAGCAGTACTTC.

Concerning this clone: This same CDR3 is encoded by further DNA sequences in the sample. This sequence joins TRBV2 and TRBJ2-5, with no clear D. TRBJ2-7 explains the end of the DNA better; the J call may be wrong. The germline gives CDR1 SNHLY, CDR2 FYNNEI. CDR3 length: 11 residues. In nucleotides, the CDR3 is TGTGCCAGCAGTGGTGCCTACGAGCAGTACTTC. Residues: CASSGAYEQYF.

The sample holds a few counts of this clone. This chain uses TRBV6-1 with TRBJ1-3; unclear D gene. The V end was cut by 1 base, the J end by 1 base, with 11 bases between. Germline V lookup: CDR1 MNHNS, CDR2 SASEGT. The CDR3 consists of 16 residues. CDR3 bases: TGTGCCAGCAGTGAAGGACATACAAATTCTGGAAACACCATATATTTT. Translated: CASSEGHTNSGNTIYF.

Regarding this clone: Other DNA sequences in this specimen translate into the identical CDR3. J is TRBJ2-1 and V is TRBV7-9; 8 nucleotides line up with TRBD2. CDR3 length: 13 amino acids. The V gene end was trimmed by 5 bases and the J gene end by 4 bases; junction bases not matched to a gene: 1. CDR1 SEHNR and CDR2 FQNEAQ come from the germline V gene (reference sequence). The CDR3 region has the DNA TGTGCCAGCAGCGCGGGGGGATACAATGAGCAGTTCTTC. It is translated as CASSAGGYNEQFF.

The table lists this clone with many counts. V usage is TRBV5-5 and J usage is TRBJ1-5; D remains ambiguous. V was clipped by 3 bases and J by 6 bases, with 10 bases between them. The CDR3 has 13 amino acids. The germline V gene has CDR1 SGHKS and CDR2 YYEKEE (reference sequence). The CDR3 spells CASSSEVRQPQHF. The CDR3 nucleotides read TGTGCCAGCAGCTCGGAGGTACGTCAGCCCCAGCATTTT.

The J gene is TRBJ2-1, the V gene TRBV11-2; 8 nucleotides align to TRBD2. Germline V lookup: CDR1 SGHAT, CDR2 FQNNGV. The CDR3 runs 14 residues. J was trimmed by 9 bases and V by 1 base; bases with no gene match: 5. CDR3 sequence reads: CASSLAGGQSEQFF. The CDR3 coding sequence is TGTGCCAGCAGCTTAGCGGGAGGGCAGAGTGAGCAGTTCTTC.

The genes are TRBV5-1 and TRBJ2-2; D could derive from TRBD1 or TRBD2 (5 bases each). CDR1 and CDR2 from the germline V gene are SGHRS and YFSETQ. This CDR3 has 18 amino acids. V was trimmed by 4 bases and J by 1 base, leaving 20 bases between them. As DNA, the CDR3 is TGCGCCAGCAGCCCGGGACCGCTGTCCATCCTGAACACCGGGGAGCTGTTTTTT. Translating gives CASSPGPLSILNTGELFF.

The table lists this clone with a count of one. The rearrangement links TRBV7-8 to TRBJ2-2, with 10 bases aligning to TRBD2. Trimming at V came to 4 bases and at J to 4 bases, leaving 6 bases not matched to a gene. Germline assignment: CDR1 SGHVS and CDR2 FQNEAQ. CDR3 length: 16 residues. CDR3 sequence (DNA): TGTGCCAGCAGCTCGTCGGGACTAGCGCGCACCGGGGAGCTGTTTTTT. Its protein is CASSSSGLARTGELFF.

The chain combines TRBV11-2 with TRBJ2-5; D might be TRBD1 (5 bases). The ends were cut back, 0 bases at V and 4 bases at J, with 15 bases in the middle. The CDR3 contains 16 residues. From germline, CDR1 is SGHAT and CDR2 FQNNGV. CDR3 nucleotides: TGTGCCAGCAGCTTAGATCGAGGCAGGGCGGTAGAGACCCAGTACTTC. Translated: CASSLDRGRAVETQYF.

The chain carries TRBV4-1 and TRBJ1-5, with 10 positions matching TRBD1. The CDR3 sequence is 17 residues long. CDR1 is MGHRA and CDR2 is YSYEKL in the germline V gene. Trimming cost V 1 base and J 7 bases; bases outside gene matches: 10. CDR3 nucleotides: TGCGCCAGCAGCCAAGGGTACCGACAGGGGGCTGGCCAGCCCCAGCATTTT. Its protein is CASSQGYRQGAGQPQHF.

Points on this clone: At one end, the junction sequence differs from germline, possibly due to a read error. The same CDR3 also results from other DNA sequences found in this sample. This chain links TRBV6-6 with TRBJ1-1; no reliable D call. Per the germline V gene, CDR1 is MNHNY and CDR2 is SVGAGI (reference sequence). CDR3 size: 13 residues. CDR3 bases: TGTGCCAGCAGTTACTCTATCAGCGCTGAAGCCTTCTTT. This codes for CASSYSISAEAFF.

This clone was seen a few times. This rearrangement joins TRBV2 to TRBJ1-1; 8 nucleotides align to TRBD1. Germline CDR1 SNHLY, CDR2 FYNNEI. There are 15 residues in the CDR3. V lost 7 bases and J lost 1; bases outside the gene matches: 8. The CDR3 DNA reads as TGTGCCAGCAATGCCCCCGACAGGGGGAACACTGAAGCTTTCTTT. Translated: CASNAPDRGNTEAFF. The full variable domain, rest sourced from reference TRBV2 and TRBJ1-1, is EPEVTQTPSHQVTQMGQEVILRCVPISNHLYFYWYRQILGQKVEFLVSFYNNEISEKSEIFDDQFSVERPDGSNFTLKIRSTKLEDSAMYFCASNAPDRGNTEAFFGQGTRLTVV.

The table lists this clone with many counts. The gene calls are TRBV6-1 and TRBJ1-5, with 9 bases aligning to TRBD1. Germline V CDR1 and CDR2: MNHNS, SASEGT. The CDR3 runs to 20 residues. The ends lost 4 bases at V and 0 bases at J; junction bases unmatched: 16. CDR3 region: CASSGRSGQGYTYSNQPQHF. The CDR3 nucleotides are TGTGCCAGCAGTGGACGGTCGGGACAGGGATACACCTATAGCAATCAGCCCCAGCATTTT.